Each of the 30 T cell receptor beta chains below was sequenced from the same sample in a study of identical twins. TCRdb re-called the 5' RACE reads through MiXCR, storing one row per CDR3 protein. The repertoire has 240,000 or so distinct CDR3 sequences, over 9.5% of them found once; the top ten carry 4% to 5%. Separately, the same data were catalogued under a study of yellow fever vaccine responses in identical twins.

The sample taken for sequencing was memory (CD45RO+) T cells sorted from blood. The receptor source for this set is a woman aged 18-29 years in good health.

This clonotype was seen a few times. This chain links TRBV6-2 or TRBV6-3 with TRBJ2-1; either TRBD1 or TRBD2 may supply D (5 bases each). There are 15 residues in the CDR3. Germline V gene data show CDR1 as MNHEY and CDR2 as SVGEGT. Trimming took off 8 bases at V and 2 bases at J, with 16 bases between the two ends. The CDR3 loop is CASQVRVGAYNEQFF. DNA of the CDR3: TGTGCCAGCCAAGTTCGAGTGGGGGCCTACAATGAGCAGTTCTTC.

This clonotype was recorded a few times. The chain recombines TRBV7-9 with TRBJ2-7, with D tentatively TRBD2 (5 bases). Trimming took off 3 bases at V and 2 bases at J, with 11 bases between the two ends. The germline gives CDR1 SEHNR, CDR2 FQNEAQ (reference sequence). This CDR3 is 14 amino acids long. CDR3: CASSLGATTYEQYF. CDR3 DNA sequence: TGTGCCAGCAGCTTGGGAGCCACAACCTACGAGCAGTACTTC.

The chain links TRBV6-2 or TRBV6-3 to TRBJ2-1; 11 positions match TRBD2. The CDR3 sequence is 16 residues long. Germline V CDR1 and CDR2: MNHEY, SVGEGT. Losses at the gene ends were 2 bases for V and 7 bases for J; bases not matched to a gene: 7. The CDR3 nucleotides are TGTGCCAGCAGTTACATCCTAGCGGGAGGTTTAAATGAGCAGTTCTTC. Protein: CASSYILAGGLNEQFF.

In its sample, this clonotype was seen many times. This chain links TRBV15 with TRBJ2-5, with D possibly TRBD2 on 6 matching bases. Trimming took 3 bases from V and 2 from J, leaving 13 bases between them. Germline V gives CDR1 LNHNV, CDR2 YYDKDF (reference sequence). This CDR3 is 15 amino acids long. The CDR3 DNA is TGTGCCACCAGCAGTATTAGCGGAAAGCAAGAGACCCAGTACTTC. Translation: CATSSISGKQETQYF.

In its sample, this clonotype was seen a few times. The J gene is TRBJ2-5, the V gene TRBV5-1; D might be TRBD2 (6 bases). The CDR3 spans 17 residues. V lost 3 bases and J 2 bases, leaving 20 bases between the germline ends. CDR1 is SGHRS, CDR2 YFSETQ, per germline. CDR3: CASSWDPGAGIQETQYF. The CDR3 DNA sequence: TGCGCCAGCAGCTGGGACCCTGGAGCGGGTATTCAAGAGACCCAGTACTTC.

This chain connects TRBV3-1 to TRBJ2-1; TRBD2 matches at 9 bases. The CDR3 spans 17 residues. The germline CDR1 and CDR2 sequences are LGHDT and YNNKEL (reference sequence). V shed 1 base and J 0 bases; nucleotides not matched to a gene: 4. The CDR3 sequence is CASSQVIAGDSYNEQFF. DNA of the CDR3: TGTGCCAGCAGCCAAGTGATAGCGGGGGACTCCTACAATGAGCAGTTCTTC.

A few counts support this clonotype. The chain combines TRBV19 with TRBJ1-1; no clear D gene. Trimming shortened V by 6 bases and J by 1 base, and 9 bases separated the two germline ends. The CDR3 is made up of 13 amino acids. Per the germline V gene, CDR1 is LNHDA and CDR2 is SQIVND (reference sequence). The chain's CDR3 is CASSVQSNTEAFF. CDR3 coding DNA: TGTGCCAGTAGCGTACAGTCGAACACTGAAGCTTTCTTT.

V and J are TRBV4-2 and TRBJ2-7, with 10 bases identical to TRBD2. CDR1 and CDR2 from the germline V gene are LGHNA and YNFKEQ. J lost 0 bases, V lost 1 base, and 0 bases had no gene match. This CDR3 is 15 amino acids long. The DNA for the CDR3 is TGTGCCAGCAGCCAAGCTAGCGGGAGCTCCTACGAGCAGTACTTC. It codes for CASSQASGSSYEQYF.

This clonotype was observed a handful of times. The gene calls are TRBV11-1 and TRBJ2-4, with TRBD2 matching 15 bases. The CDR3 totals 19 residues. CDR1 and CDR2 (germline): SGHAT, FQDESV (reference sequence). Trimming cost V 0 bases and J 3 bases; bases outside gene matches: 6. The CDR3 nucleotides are TGTGCCAGCAGCTTAGCGCTTGGACTAGCGGGAGGGGTCAAAAACATTCAGTACTTC. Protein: CASSLALGLAGGVKNIQYF.

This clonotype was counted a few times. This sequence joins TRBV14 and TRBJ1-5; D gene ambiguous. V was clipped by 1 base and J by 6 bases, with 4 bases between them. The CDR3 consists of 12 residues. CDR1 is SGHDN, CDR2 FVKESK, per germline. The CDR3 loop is CASSQGPQPQHF. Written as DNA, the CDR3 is TGTGCCAGCAGCCAAGGGCCTCAGCCCCAGCATTTT. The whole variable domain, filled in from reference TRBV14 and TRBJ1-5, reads EAGVTQFPSHSVIEKGQTVTLRCDPISGHDNLYWYRRVMGKEIKFLLHFVKESKQDESGMPNNRFLAERTGGTYSTLKVQPAELEDSGVYFCASSQGPQPQHFGDGTRLSIL.

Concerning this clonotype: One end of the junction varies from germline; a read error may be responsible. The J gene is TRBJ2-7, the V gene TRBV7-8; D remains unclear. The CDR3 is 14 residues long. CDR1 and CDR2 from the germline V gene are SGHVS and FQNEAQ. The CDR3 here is CASSIAPGTYKQYF. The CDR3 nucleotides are TGTGCCAGCAGCATCGCCCCAGGAACCTACAAGCAGTACTTC.

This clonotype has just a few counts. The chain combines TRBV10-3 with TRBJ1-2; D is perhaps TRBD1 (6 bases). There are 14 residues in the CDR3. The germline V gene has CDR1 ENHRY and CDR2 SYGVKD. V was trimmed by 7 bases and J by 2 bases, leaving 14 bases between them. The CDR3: CAIKLEGGNYGYTF. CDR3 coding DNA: TGTGCCATCAAGTTAGAGGGGGGAAACTATGGCTACACCTTC.

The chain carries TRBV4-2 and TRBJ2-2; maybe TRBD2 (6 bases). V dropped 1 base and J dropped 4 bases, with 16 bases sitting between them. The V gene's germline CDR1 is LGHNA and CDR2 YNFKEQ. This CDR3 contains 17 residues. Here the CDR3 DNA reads TGTGCCAGCAGCCAAGGGGCCGAGACTAGGACCACCGGGGAGCTGTTTTTT. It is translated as CASSQGAETRTTGELFF.

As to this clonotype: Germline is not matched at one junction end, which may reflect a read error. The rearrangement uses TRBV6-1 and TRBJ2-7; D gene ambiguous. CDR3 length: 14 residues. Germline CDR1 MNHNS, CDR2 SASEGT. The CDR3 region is CASSEVPSMREQYF. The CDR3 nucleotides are TGTGCCAGCAGCGAAGTCCCTTCGATGCGGGAGCAGTACTTC.

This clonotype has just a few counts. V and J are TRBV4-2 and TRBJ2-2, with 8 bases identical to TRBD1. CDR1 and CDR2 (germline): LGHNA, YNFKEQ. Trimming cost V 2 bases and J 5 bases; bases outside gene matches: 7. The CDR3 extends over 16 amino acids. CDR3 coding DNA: TGTGCCAGCAGCCAACGGGACAGGCCGGAGACCGGGGAGCTGTTTTTT. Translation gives CASSQRDRPETGELFF.

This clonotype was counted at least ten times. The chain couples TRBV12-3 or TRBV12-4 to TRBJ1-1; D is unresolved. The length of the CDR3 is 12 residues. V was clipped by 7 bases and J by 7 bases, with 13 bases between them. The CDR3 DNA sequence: TGTGCCAGCACCACCGCCGAGGATGAAGCTTTCTTT. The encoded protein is CASTTAEDEAFF.

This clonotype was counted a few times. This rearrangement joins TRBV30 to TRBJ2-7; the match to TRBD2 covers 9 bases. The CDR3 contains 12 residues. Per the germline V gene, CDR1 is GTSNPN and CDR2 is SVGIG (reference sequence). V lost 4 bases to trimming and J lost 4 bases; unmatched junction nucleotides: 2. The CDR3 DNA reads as TGTGCCTGGACTAGCGGGAAATACGAGCAGTACTTC. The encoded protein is CAWTSGKYEQYF.

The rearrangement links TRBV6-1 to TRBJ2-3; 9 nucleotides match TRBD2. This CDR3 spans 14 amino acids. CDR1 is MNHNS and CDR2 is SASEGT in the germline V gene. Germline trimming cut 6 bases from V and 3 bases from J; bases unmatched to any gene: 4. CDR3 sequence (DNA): TGTGCCAGCAGGCGGGGGGGGGGTACAGATACGCAGTATTTT. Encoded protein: CASRRGGGTDTQYF.

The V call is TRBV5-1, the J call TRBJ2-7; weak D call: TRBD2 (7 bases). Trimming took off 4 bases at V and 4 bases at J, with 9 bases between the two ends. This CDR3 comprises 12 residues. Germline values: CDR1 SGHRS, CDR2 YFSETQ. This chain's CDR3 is CASSGGAYEQYF. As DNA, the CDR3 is TGCGCCAGCAGCGGGGGGGCTTACGAGCAGTACTTC.

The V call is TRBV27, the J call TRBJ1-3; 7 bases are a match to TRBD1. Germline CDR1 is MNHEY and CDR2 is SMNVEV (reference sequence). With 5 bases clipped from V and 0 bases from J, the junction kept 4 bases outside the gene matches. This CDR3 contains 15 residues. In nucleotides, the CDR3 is TGTGCCAGCAGTCCAGGGACAGCCTCTGGAAACACCATATATTTT. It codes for CASSPGTASGNTIYF.

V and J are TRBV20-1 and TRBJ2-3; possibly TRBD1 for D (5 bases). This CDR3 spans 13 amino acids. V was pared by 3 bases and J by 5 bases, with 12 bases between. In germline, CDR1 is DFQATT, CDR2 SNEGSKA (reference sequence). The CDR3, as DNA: TGCAGTGCTAGTCTTGGTAGGGGAGATACGCAGTATTTT. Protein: CSASLGRGDTQYF.

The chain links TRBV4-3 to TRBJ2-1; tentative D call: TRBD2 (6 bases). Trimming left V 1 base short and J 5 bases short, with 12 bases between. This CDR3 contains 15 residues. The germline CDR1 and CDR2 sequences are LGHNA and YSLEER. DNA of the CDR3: TGCGCCAGCAGCCAAGGGAACAGGAGGGACAATGAGCAGTTCTTC. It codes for CASSQGNRRDNEQFF.

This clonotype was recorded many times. The CDR3 protein is CASSLYRGKGEAFF. The CDR3 DNA is TGTGCCAGCAGCCTATACCGCGGAAAGGGTGAAGCTTTCTTT. The chain has TRBV16 and TRBJ1-1; no reliable D call. Trimming removed 4 bases from V and 7 bases from J, with 16 bases in between. The germline V gene encodes CDR1 KGHSY and CDR2 FQNENV. CDR3 length: 14 amino acids.

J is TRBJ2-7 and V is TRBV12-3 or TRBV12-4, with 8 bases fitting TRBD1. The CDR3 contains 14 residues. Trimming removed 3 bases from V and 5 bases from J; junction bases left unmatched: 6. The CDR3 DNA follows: TGTGCCAGCAGTTTGCGGACAGGGATCGACGAGCAGTACTTC. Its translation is CASSLRTGIDEQYF.

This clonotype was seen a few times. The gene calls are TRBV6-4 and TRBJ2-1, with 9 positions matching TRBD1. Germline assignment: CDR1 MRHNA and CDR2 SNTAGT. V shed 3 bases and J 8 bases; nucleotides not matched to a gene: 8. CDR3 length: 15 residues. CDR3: CASSEWGDRDDEQFF. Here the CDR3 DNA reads TGTGCCAGCAGTGAGTGGGGGGACAGGGACGATGAGCAGTTCTTC.

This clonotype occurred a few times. The CDR3 nucleotides read TGTGCCAGCAGTTTTAGCGGGGGGGCGGCAGATACGCAGTATTTT. It is translated as CASSFSGGAADTQYF. The chain links TRBV27 to TRBJ2-3; 11 nucleotides agree with TRBD2. The CDR3 is 15 residues long. The V gene's germline CDR1 is MNHEY and CDR2 SMNVEV (reference sequence). The V gene end was trimmed by 3 bases and the J gene end by 4 bases; junction bases not matched to a gene: 3.

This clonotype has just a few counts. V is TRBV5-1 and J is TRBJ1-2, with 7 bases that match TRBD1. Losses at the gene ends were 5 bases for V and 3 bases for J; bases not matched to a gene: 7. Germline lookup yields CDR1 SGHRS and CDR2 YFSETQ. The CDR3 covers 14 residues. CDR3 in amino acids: CASRRGQLDYGYTF. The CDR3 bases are TGCGCCAGCAGGAGGGGACAGCTCGACTATGGCTACACCTTC.

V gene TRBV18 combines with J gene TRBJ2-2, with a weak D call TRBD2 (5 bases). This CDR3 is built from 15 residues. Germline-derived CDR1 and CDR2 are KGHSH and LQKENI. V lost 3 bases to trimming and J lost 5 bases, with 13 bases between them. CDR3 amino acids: CASSPLGDLTGELFF. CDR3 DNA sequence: TGTGCCAGCTCACCTCTGGGAGACTTAACCGGGGAGCTGTTTTTT.

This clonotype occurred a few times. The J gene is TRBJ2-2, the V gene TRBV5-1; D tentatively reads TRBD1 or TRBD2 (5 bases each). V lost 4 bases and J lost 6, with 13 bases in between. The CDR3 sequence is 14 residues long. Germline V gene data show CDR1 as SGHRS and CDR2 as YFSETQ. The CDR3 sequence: CASSPGTAPGELFF. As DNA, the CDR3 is TGCGCCAGCAGCCCTGGGACGGCCCCCGGGGAGCTGTTTTTT.

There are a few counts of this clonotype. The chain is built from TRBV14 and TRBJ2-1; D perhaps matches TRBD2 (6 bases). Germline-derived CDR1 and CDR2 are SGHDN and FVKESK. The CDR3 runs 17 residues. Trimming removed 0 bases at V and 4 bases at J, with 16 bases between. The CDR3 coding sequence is TGTGCCAGCAGCCAAGATCCGGAGGGGCGGGGATACAATGAGCAGTTCTTC. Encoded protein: CASSQDPEGRGYNEQFF.